The present T cell receptor (beta chain) was sequenced within a study of shared clonotypes between healthy human individuals. It was CD45RO-negative cells, positively selected for CCR7, that made up naive CD8 cells, with terminally differentiated effector memory CD45RA+ cells excluded. Of note for this clone: Its antigen is unidentified. This specimen includes other DNA sequences encoding the same CDR3.

Regarding the study as a whole: Large sequencing depth failed to make sorted-subset sequencing complete, rarefaction showed.

The data were produced by immunoSEQ multiplex PCR, yet TCRdb's version contains in-frame clones alone and is incomplete. In the table there are millions of clones, just under 95% of which are singletons. CDR1 is SEHNR and CDR2 is FQNEAQ in the germline V gene (reference sequence). The CDR3 runs to 12 residues. V was trimmed by 1 base and J by 4 bases, leaving 5 bases between them. This chain joins TRBV7-9 and TRBJ2-7; no firm D call. Source material: naive CD8+ T cells sorted from blood. The receptor comes from a man aged 18 to 30 in good health. This CDR3 reads CASSLGKYEQYF. The DNA for the CDR3 is TGTGCCAGCAGCTTAGGTAAATACGAGCAGTACTTC.